The 22 T cell receptor beta chains reported below all come from one sample, sequenced in a study of cytomegalovirus exposure and HLA in healthy donors. The PCR had 60 Vbeta and 13 Jbeta primers. Measured with immunoSEQ multiplex PCR; TCRdb has only the in-frame clones, and not every one. Among about 120,000 clones listed, approximately 69% were seen once. Material for sequencing was PBMCs. The receptors were gathered from a woman aged 50 to 65 in good health and CMV-seropositive.

V and J are TRBV7-2 and TRBJ2-3, with 8 bases aligning to TRBD2. The CDR3 runs 17 residues. V lost 3 bases and J lost 5; bases outside the gene matches: 13. The germline V gene has CDR1 SGHTA and CDR2 FQGNSA. In DNA, the CDR3 is TGTGCCAGCAGCTTGCCTATTAGCGGGATCTCGGGAGATACGCAGTATTTT. It yields the protein CASSLPISGISGDTQYF.

DNA for the CDR3: TGTGCCAGCAGTACTCCGGGCAGGGTGGATGGCTACACCTTC. This sequence encodes CASSTPGRVDGYTF. V gene TRBV5-5 combines with J gene TRBJ1-2; TRBD1 is a possible D gene (5 bases). Deletions cut 5 bases from V and 6 bases from J, with 17 bases between. CDR1 and CDR2 (germline): SGHKS, YYEKEE (reference sequence). The CDR3 has 14 amino acids.

The rearrangement links TRBV7-2 to TRBJ2-2; 10 bases align to TRBD1. This CDR3 has 17 amino acids. V gave up 4 bases and J gave up 4 bases; unmatched junction bases: 9. The germline V gene encodes CDR1 SGHTA and CDR2 FQGNSA. The DNA for the CDR3 is TGTGCCAGCAGCTCCCGCCCGGGACAGGGGTTCACCGGGGAGCTGTTTTTT. Protein: CASSSRPGQGFTGELFF.

This chain links TRBV19 with TRBJ2-3; D possibly corresponds to TRBD1 (6 bases). The CDR3 length is 17 residues. Looked up from germline, CDR1 is LNHDA and CDR2 is SQIVND (reference sequence). Trimming removed 4 bases at V and 0 bases at J, with 17 bases between. CDR3 protein: CASSTPSTGISTDTQYF. CDR3 in DNA: TGTGCCAGTAGTACCCCTTCTACAGGGATTAGCACAGATACGCAGTATTTT.

V gene TRBV7-7 combines with J gene TRBJ2-5; D possibly corresponds to TRBD2 (6 bases). The germline gives CDR1 SSHAT, CDR2 FNYEAQ (reference sequence). V was pared by 1 base and J by 5 bases, with 14 bases between. This CDR3 spans 15 amino acids. In DNA, the CDR3 is TGTGCCAGCAGCTTAGATCACACTGGAGGGGAGACCCAGTACTTC. This encodes CASSLDHTGGETQYF. Complete variable domain (other parts from reference TRBV7-7 and TRBJ2-5): GAGVSQSPRYKVTKRGQDVTLRCDPISSHATLYWYQQALGQGPEFLTYFNYEAQPDKSGLPSDRFSAERPEGSISTLTIQRTEQRDSAMYRCASSLDHTGGETQYFGPGTRLLVL.

The chain joins TRBV5-3 to TRBJ2-1, with no clear D. TRBV5-3 is assigned to the ORF class and has an uncertain function. The length of the CDR3 is 11 residues. Trimming took 3 bases from V and 12 from J, leaving 10 bases between them. The CDR3 is CARSSGSGQFF. The CDR3, as DNA: TGTGCCAGAAGCTCGGGTTCTGGGCAGTTCTTC.

The chain uses TRBV28 and TRBJ1-2, with D uncertain. This CDR3 contains 16 residues. Germline lookup yields CDR1 MDHEN and CDR2 SYDVKM. The V gene lost 3 bases and the J gene lost 0 bases, with 14 bases spanning the gap. As DNA, the CDR3 is TGTGCCAGCAGTTTTGCTGATAATCTAGCTAACTATGGCTACACCTTC. As protein: CASSFADNLANYGYTF.

This clone was counted a few times. The chain joins TRBV6-5 to TRBJ1-2, with D perhaps TRBD1 (6 bases). The CDR3 is 13 residues long. Trimming removed 5 bases from V and 4 bases from J, with 11 bases in between. In germline, CDR1 is MNHEY, CDR2 SVGAGI. CDR3 DNA: TGTGCCAGCAGTCGAACAGGGCCCTATGGCTACACCTTC. Protein product: CASSRTGPYGYTF.

This chain joins TRBV7-2 and TRBJ2-3, with 7 positions matching TRBD2. Germline values: CDR1 SGHTA, CDR2 FQGNSA. After removal of 5 bases from V and 0 bases from J, the junction contained 11 bases not matched to a gene. The CDR3 length is 17 residues. In nucleotides, the CDR3 is TGTGCCAGCAGCAATATTTTGGGGGGGGGTAGCACAGATACGCAGTATTTT. Its translation: CASSNILGGGSTDTQYF.

J is TRBJ1-5 and V is TRBV19; a possible D gene is TRBD1 (5 bases). This CDR3 comprises 13 residues. Germline-derived CDR1 and CDR2 are LNHDA and SQIVND (reference sequence). V gave up 5 bases and J gave up 6 bases, with 11 bases separating them. Here the CDR3 reads CASSVQGGQPQHF. DNA for the CDR3: TGTGCCAGTAGTGTTCAGGGAGGTCAGCCCCAGCATTTT.

The chain carries TRBV7-2 and TRBJ2-3; 16 bases fit TRBD2. Germline V gene sequence: CDR1 SGHTA, CDR2 FQGNSA. Trimming took 3 bases from V and 4 from J; bases not matched to a gene: 10. This CDR3 is built from 19 residues. CDR3 residues: CASSLGTSGRAIRSDTQYF. Here the CDR3 DNA reads TGTGCCAGCAGCTTGGGGACTAGCGGGAGGGCCATTCGATCAGATACGCAGTATTTT.

V gene TRBV19 combines with J gene TRBJ1-3; 9 bases align to TRBD1. From germline, CDR1 is LNHDA and CDR2 SQIVND (reference sequence). V gave up 4 bases and J gave up 1 base; unmatched junction bases: 8. The CDR3 runs 17 residues. CDR3 loop: CASSKPPGQGSGNTIYF. CDR3 DNA: TGTGCCAGTAGTAAGCCTCCGGGACAGGGTTCTGGAAACACCATATATTTT. The full variable domain, rest sourced from reference TRBV19 and TRBJ1-3, is DGGITQSPKYLFRKEGQNVTLSCEQNLNHDAMYWYRQDPGQGLRLIYYSQIVNDFQKGDIAEGYSVSREKKESFPLTVTSAQKNPTAFYLCASSKPPGQGSGNTIYFGEGSWLTVV.

This chain uses TRBV30 with TRBJ2-5, with D unclear. The CDR3 has 13 amino acids. The germline V gene encodes CDR1 GTSNPN and CDR2 SVGIG (reference sequence). Deletions cut 1 base from V and 4 bases from J, with 10 bases between. The DNA for the CDR3 is TGTGCCTGGAGTGCCAATAGCCGAGAGACCCAGTACTTC. Translation: CAWSANSRETQYF.

The rearrangement links TRBV4-2 to TRBJ1-2, with TRBD1 matching 9 bases. In germline, CDR1 is LGHNA, CDR2 YNFKEQ. The J segment lost 4 bases and the V segment lost 3 bases, leaving 21 bases of the junction unmatched. CDR3 length: 20 residues. This CDR3 is CASSQANSGDRVQRSYGYTF. The CDR3 nucleotides read TGTGCCAGCAGCCAGGCCAACTCGGGGGACAGGGTGCAGAGGAGCTATGGCTACACCTTC.

As concerns this clone: The junction shows a germline mismatch at one end, possibly a read error. Other DNA sequences in this specimen translate into the identical CDR3. The chain combines TRBV4-1 with TRBJ2-7; D is undetermined. The CDR3 spans 15 residues. Germline V CDR1 and CDR2: MGHRA, YSYEKL. The CDR3 loop is CASSLETAGSYEQYF. The CDR3 nucleotides are TGCGCCAGTAGCCTTGAAACCGCAGGTTCCTACGAGCAGTACTTC.

As DNA, the CDR3 is TGTGCCAGCAGTCGTAGGGGACAGTCGAACACTGAAGCTTTCTTT. Residues: CASSRRGQSNTEAFF. This chain uses TRBV9 with TRBJ1-1, with 7 bases lining up with TRBD1. This CDR3 has 15 residues. In germline, CDR1 is SGDLS, CDR2 YYNGEE. With V trimmed by 5 bases and J by 1 base, 8 bases remained unmatched.

On this clone: A read error may account for a junction end that differs from germline. This CDR3 reads CASSLGTGNTEAFF. CDR3 coding DNA: TGTGCCAGCAGTTTAGGGACTGGGAACACTGAAGCTTTCTTT. The V and J genes are TRBV11-2 and TRBJ1-1; D may be TRBD1 (5 bases). CDR1 and CDR2 from the germline V gene are SGHAT and FQNNGV. This CDR3 contains 14 residues.

The chain has TRBV7-2 and TRBJ2-7; D possibly corresponds to TRBD2 (7 bases). This CDR3 has 16 amino acids. Germline V CDR1 and CDR2: SGHTA, FQGNSA. Trimming removed 5 bases at V and 0 bases at J, with 17 bases between. Here the CDR3 reads CASSPRRGPASYEQYF. In DNA, the CDR3 is TGTGCCAGCAGCCCGCGGCGGGGGCCGGCCTCCTACGAGCAGTACTTC.

This chain uses TRBV28 with TRBJ1-2, with TRBD1 matching over 7 bases. The germline V gene has CDR1 MDHEN and CDR2 SYDVKM. The CDR3 contains 16 residues. Germline trimming cut 2 bases from V and 3 bases from J; bases unmatched to any gene: 9. The CDR3 bases are TGTGCCAGCAGTTTAAACCCGGGACAGCGGGACTATGGCTACACCTTC. Translating gives CASSLNPGQRDYGYTF.

J is TRBJ1-2 and V is TRBV4-1, with 9 bases lining up with TRBD1. The CDR3 has 15 residues. The germline V gene has CDR1 MGHRA and CDR2 YSYEKL. Trimming at V came to 5 bases and at J to 4 bases, leaving 8 bases not matched to a gene. For the CDR3, the DNA is TGCGCCAGCAGCGCACAGGGGGCGCAGGCCTATGGCTACACCTTC. This translates into CASSAQGAQAYGYTF.

V and J are TRBV25-1 and TRBJ1-2; D possibly corresponds to TRBD1 (6 bases). This CDR3 spans 12 amino acids. Trimming removed 7 bases at V and 1 base at J, with 7 bases between. CDR1 and CDR2 (germline): MGHDK, SYGVNS. DNA for the CDR3: TGTGCCAGCAAGGACAGTAACTATGGCTACACCTTC. Its translation: CASKDSNYGYTF.

This clone was seen only a few times. The V gene is TRBV28, the J gene TRBJ1-1, with 7 bases matching TRBD1. The CDR3 sequence is 15 residues long. J was trimmed by 4 bases and V by 7 bases; bases with no gene match: 12. The germline CDR1 and CDR2 sequences are MDHEN and SYDVKM. The CDR3 sequence is CASTPWRGLGTEAFF. The CDR3 DNA follows: TGTGCCAGCACCCCTTGGAGGGGGCTGGGCACTGAAGCTTTCTTT. The variable domain in full, completed from reference TRBV28 and TRBJ1-1, reads DVKVTQSSRYLVKRTGEKVFLECVQDMDHENMFWYRQDPGLGLRLIYFSYDVKMKEKGDIPEGYSVSREKKERFSLILESASTNQTSMYLCASTPWRGLGTEAFFGQGTRLTVV.